Reported below is one TCR beta chain. The data originate from a study of response to subunit inactivated influenza vaccine. TCRdb re-called the RT-PCR reads through MiXCR, storing one row per CDR3 protein. The sample includes almost 600,000 distinct CDR3 sequences, approximately 15% of them seen just once. CDR3 size: 15 residues. Germline loops: CDR1 GTSNPN, CDR2 SVGIG (reference sequence). J lost 3 bases, V lost 5 bases, and 5 bases had no gene match. The clonotype comes from a man in his fifties or sixties who received an inactivated influenza vaccine. The V and J genes are TRBV30 and TRBJ1-4; TRBD1 matches 11 bases. The sample consisted of PBMCs from blood, taken 12 days after vaccination. The CDR3 DNA reads TGTGCCTGGCGGGACAGGGGGATCTCTAATGAAAAACTGTTTTTT. Protein product: CAWRDRGISNEKLFF.